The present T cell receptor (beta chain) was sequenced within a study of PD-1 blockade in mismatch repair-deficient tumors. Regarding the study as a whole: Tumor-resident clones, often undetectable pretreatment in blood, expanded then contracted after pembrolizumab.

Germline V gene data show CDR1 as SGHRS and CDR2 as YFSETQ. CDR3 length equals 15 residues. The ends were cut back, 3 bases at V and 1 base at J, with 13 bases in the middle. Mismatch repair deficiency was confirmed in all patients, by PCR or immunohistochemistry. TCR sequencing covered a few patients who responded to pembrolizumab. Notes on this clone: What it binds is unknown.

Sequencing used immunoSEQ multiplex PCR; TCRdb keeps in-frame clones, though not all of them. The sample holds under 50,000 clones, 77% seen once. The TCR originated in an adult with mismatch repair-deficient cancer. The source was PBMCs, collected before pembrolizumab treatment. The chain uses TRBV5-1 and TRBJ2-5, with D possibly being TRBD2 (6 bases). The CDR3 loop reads CASSSGNSGQETQYF. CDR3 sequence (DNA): TGCGCCAGCAGCTCTGGTAATAGCGGCCAAGAGACCCAGTACTTC.